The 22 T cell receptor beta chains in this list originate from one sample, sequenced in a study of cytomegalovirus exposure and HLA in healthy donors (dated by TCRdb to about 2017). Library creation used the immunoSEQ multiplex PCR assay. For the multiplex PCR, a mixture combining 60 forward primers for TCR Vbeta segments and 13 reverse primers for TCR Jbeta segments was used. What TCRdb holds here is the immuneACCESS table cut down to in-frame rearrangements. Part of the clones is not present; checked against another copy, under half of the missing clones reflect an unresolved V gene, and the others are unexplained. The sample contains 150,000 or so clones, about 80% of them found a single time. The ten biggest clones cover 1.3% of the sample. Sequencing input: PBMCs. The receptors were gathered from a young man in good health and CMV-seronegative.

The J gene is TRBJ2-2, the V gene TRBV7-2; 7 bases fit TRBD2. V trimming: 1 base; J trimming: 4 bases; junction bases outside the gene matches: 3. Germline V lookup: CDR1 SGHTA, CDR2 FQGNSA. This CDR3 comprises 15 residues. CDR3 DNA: TGTGCCAGCAGCTTAGTGGGAGGGCCCACCGGGGAGCTGTTTTTT. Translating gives CASSLVGGPTGELFF.

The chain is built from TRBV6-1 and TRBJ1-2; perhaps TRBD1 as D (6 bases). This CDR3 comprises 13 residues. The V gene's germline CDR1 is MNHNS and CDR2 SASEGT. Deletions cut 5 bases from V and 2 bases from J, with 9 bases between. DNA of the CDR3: TGTGCCAGCAGTAAAGGACAGAACTATGGCTACACCTTC. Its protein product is CASSKGQNYGYTF.

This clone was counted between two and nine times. Written as DNA, the CDR3 is TGCGCCAGCAGCTTGGGTGGGACAGATCATCAGCCCCAGCATTTT. This gives the protein CASSLGGTDHQPQHF. This chain connects TRBV5-1 to TRBJ1-5; 7 bases line up with TRBD1. CDR1 and CDR2 from the germline V gene are SGHRS and YFSETQ. V trimming: 0 bases; J trimming: 5 bases; junction bases outside the gene matches: 5. The CDR3 contains 15 residues.

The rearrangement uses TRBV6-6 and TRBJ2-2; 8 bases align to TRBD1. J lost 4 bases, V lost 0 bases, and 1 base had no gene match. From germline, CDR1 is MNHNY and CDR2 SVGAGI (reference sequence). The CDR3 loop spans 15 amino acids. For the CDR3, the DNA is TGTGCCAGCAGTTACTCCACAGGGGGCACCGGGGAGCTGTTTTTT. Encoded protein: CASSYSTGGTGELFF.

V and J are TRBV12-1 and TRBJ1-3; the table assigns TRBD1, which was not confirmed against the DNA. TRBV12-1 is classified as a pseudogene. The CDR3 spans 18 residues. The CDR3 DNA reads TGTGCCAGCATTGCATCACCAGGGGCAAAAAGACCTGGAAACACCATATATTTT. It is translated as CASIASPGAKRPGNTIYF.

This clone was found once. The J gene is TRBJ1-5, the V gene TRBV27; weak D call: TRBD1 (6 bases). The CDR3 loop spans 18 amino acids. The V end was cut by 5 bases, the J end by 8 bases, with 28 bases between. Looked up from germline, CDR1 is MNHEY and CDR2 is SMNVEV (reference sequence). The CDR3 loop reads CASSSAVPGHLYDEPQHF. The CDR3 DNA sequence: TGTGCCAGCAGTAGTGCGGTACCGGGACACCTATACGACGAGCCCCAGCATTTT.

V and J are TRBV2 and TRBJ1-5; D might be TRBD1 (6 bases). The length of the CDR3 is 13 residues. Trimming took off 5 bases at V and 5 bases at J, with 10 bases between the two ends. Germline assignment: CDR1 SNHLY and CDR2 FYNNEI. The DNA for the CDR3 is TGTGCCAGCAGTAGGGACACATATCAGCCCCAGCATTTT. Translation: CASSRDTYQPQHF.

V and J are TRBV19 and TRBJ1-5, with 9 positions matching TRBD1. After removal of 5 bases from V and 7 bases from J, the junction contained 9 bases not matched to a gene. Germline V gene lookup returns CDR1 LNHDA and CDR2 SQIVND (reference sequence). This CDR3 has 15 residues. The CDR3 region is CASSFGTGNHQPQHF. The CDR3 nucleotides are TGTGCCAGTAGTTTCGGGACAGGGAATCACCAGCCCCAGCATTTT.

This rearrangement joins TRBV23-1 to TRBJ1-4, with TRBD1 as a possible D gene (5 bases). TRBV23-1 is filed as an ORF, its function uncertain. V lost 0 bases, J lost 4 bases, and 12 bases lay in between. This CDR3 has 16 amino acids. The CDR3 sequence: CASSQSIGTLNEKLFF. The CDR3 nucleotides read TGCGCCAGCAGTCAATCGATCGGGACTCTTAATGAAAAACTGTTTTTT.

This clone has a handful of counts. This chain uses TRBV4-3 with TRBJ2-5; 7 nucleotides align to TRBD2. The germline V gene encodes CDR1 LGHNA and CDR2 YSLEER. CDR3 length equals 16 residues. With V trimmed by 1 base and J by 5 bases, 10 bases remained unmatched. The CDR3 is CASSQGGGGTGETQYF. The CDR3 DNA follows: TGCGCCAGCAGCCAAGGGGGGGGTGGGACGGGGGAGACCCAGTACTTC.

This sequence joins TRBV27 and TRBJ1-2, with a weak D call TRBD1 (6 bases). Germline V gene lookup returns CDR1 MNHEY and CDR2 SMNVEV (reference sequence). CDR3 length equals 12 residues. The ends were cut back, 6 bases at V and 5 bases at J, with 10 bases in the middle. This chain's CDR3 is CASRQGGYGYTF. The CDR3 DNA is TGTGCCAGCAGACAGGGAGGGTATGGCTACACCTTC.

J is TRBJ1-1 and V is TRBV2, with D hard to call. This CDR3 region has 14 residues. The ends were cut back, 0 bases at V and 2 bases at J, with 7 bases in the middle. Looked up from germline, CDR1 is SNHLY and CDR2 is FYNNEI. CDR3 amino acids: CASSEASSNTEAFF. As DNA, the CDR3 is TGTGCCAGCAGTGAAGCGTCCAGTAACACTGAAGCTTTCTTT.

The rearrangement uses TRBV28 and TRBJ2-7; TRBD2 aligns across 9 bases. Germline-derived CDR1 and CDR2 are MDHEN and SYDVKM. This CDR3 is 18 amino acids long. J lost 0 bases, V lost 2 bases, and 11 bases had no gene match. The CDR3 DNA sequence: TGTGCCAGCAGTTTAACCGGGATAGCGGGGGATCGCTCCTACGAGCAGTACTTC. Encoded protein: CASSLTGIAGDRSYEQYF. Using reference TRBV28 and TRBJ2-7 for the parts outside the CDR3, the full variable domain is DVKVTQSSRYLVKRTGEKVFLECVQDMDHENMFWYRQDPGLGLRLIYFSYDVKMKEKGDIPEGYSVSREKKERFSLILESASTNQTSMYLCASSLTGIAGDRSYEQYFGPGTRLTVT.

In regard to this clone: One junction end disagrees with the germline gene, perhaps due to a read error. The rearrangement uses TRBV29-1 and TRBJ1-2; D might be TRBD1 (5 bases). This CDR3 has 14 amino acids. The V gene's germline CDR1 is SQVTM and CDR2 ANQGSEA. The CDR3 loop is CKTRRDGGPSGYTF. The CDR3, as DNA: TGTAAAACTCGGAGGGACGGGGGTCCGAGTGGCTACACCTTC.

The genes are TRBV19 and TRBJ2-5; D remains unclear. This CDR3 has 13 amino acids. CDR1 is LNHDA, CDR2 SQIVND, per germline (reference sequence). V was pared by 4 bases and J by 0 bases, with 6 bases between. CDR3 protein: CASSTPYQETQYF. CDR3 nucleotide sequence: TGTGCCAGTAGTACCCCGTACCAAGAGACCCAGTACTTC.

For the CDR3, the DNA is TGTGCCAGCAGCTCGACGGAGGGAAGCTCCTATAATTCACCCCTCCACTTT. As protein: CASSSTEGSSYNSPLHF. The chain joins TRBV7-9 to TRBJ1-6; D call uncertain. The germline V gene encodes CDR1 SEHNR and CDR2 FQNEAQ (reference sequence). The CDR3 runs to 17 residues. The V and J ends lost 4 bases and 0 bases respectively, with 13 bases between them.

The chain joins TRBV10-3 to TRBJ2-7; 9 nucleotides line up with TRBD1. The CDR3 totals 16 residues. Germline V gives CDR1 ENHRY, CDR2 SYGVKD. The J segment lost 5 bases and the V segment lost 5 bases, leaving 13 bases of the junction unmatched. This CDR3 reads CAISSTRDRVRHEQYF. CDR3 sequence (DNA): TGTGCCATCAGTTCAACCCGGGACAGGGTTCGCCACGAGCAGTACTTC.

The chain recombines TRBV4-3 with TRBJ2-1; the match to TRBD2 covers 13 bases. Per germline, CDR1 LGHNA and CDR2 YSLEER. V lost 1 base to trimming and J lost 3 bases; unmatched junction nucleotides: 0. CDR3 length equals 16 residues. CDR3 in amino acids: CASSQGLAGGYNEQFF. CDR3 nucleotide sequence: TGCGCCAGCAGCCAAGGACTAGCGGGAGGCTACAATGAGCAGTTCTTC.

The chain's CDR3 is CASSWGRDTLYEQYF. CDR3 DNA: TGTGCCAGCAGCTGGGGACGGGACACTTTGTACGAGCAGTACTTC. The chain is built from TRBV5-4 and TRBJ2-7, with D possibly TRBD1 on 6 matching bases. The length of the CDR3 is 15 residues. The V gene lost 3 bases and the J gene lost 4 bases, with 17 bases spanning the gap. Germline lookup yields CDR1 SGHNT and CDR2 YYREEE (reference sequence).

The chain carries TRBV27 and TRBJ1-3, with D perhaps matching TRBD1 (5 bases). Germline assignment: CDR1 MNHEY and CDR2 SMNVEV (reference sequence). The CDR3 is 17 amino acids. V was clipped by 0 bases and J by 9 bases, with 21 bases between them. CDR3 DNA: TGTGCCAGCAGTTTATCAGCAGCCACACAGGCCTCCGGCACCATATATTTT. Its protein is CASSLSAATQASGTIYF.

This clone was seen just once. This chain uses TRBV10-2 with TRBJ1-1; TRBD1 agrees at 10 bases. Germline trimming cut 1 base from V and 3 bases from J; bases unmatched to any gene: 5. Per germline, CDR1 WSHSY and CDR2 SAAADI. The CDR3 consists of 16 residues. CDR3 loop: CASSEFGTGVDTEAFF. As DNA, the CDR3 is TGCGCCAGCAGTGAGTTCGGGACAGGGGTCGACACTGAAGCTTTCTTT.

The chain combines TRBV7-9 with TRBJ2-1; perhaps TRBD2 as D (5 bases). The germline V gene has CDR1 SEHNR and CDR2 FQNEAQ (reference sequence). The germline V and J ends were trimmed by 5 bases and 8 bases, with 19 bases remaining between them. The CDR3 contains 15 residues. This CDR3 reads CASSLGVLGIYEQFF. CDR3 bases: TGTGCCAGCAGCCTGGGAGTCCTAGGTATATATGAGCAGTTCTTC.